A single sample is the source of the 25 T cell receptor beta chains below, sequenced in a study of T cell clones after liver transplantation. Method: immunoSEQ multiplex PCR; TCRdb's copy keeps in-frame clones and lacks some. The sample yields roughly 72,000 clones, roughly 80% seen once. Sequenced here: CD4+ T cells from blood, sampled 48 months after liver transplant. Receptor source: a human patient who received a liver transplant. Some T cells may have originated in the graft donor.

The CDR3, as DNA: TGTGCCAGCAGCTTAAGGCCGTCAGGGGGCCTATACGAGCAGTACTTC. Translating gives CASSLRPSGGLYEQYF. V usage is TRBV7-6 and J usage is TRBJ2-7; TRBD1 matches at 8 bases. The CDR3 contains 16 residues. The germline CDR1 and CDR2 sequences are SGHVS and FNYEAQ. V was pared by 2 bases and J by 4 bases, with 10 bases of the junction left unmatched.

This chain links TRBV21-1 with TRBJ2-2; no check of the table's D call, TRBD1, against the DNA was made. TRBV21-1 is shown as a pseudogene. The CDR3 loop spans 18 amino acids. CDR3 nucleotides: TGTGCCAGCAGCAAAGTCCGAACAGGGGGCGAAAACACCGGGGAGCTGTTTTTT. Its translation is CASSKVRTGGENTGELFF.

The chain couples TRBV28 to TRBJ2-7; 10 bases fit TRBD2. Germline lookup yields CDR1 MDHEN and CDR2 SYDVKM. With 6 bases clipped from V and 5 bases from J, the junction kept 7 bases outside the gene matches. CDR3 length: 14 amino acids. CDR3 sequence reads: CASRPGLASHEQYF. In DNA, the CDR3 is TGTGCCAGCAGGCCGGGACTAGCGTCTCACGAGCAGTACTTC. Together with reference TRBV28 and TRBJ2-7, the CDR3 gives the full variable domain: DVKVTQSSRYLVKRTGEKVFLECVQDMDHENMFWYRQDPGLGLRLIYFSYDVKMKEKGDIPEGYSVSREKKERFSLILESASTNQTSMYLCASRPGLASHEQYFGPGTRLTVT.

This clone was counted a few times. This chain joins TRBV6-5 and TRBJ1-2; no definite D call. Per the germline V gene, CDR1 is MNHEY and CDR2 is SVGAGI. With 8 bases removed from V and 5 bases from J, the gap between germline ends came to 12 bases. The CDR3 contains 12 residues. The CDR3, as DNA: TGTGCCAGCGGCCACGGGGAATATGGCTACACCTTC. This translates into CASGHGEYGYTF.

This clone has a single count. This chain connects TRBV18 to TRBJ2-2; 7 nucleotides agree with TRBD2. The CDR3 is 16 residues long. Germline values: CDR1 KGHSH, CDR2 LQKENI. V lost 2 bases, J lost 1 base, and 4 bases stayed unmatched. The CDR3 protein is CASSPGASGNTGELFF. The CDR3 bases are TGTGCCAGCTCACCAGGCGCTAGCGGGAACACCGGGGAGCTGTTTTTT. The full variable domain, completed using reference TRBV18 and TRBJ2-2, is NAGVMQNPRHLVRRRGQEARLRCSPMKGHSHVYWYRQLPEEGLKFMVYLQKENIIDESGMPKERFSAEFPKEGPSILRIQQVVRGDSAAYFCASSPGASGNTGELFFGEGSRLTVL.

The CDR3 DNA sequence: TGTGCCAGCAGTCGCTCCAGGGGCCCGGAAGCTTTCTTT. Its protein is CASSRSRGPEAFF. The genes are TRBV6-5 and TRBJ1-1; a possible D gene is TRBD1 (6 bases). Germline values: CDR1 MNHEY, CDR2 SVGAGI. The CDR3 loop spans 13 amino acids. Trimming cost V 5 bases and J 8 bases, with 15 bases left between them.

This chain joins TRBV9 and TRBJ1-1; 7 bases match TRBD1. V was clipped by 4 bases and J by 10 bases; unmatched bases: 16. The CDR3 runs to 15 residues. Germline V gives CDR1 SGDLS, CDR2 YYNGEE. The CDR3 region has the DNA TGTGCCAGCAGCTTGGGGGACAGATCCCCCGCAGGAGCTTTCTTT. Translation gives CASSLGDRSPAGAFF.

The chain carries TRBV29-1 and TRBJ2-7; D gene unclear. V was trimmed by 3 bases and J by 7 bases, leaving 10 bases between them. This CDR3 region has 11 residues. Germline V gives CDR1 SQVTM, CDR2 ANQGSEA. The CDR3 protein is CSVDLFREQYF. The DNA for the CDR3 is TGCAGCGTTGACCTCTTCCGGGAGCAGTACTTC.

The chain joins TRBV28 to TRBJ1-2; 9 nucleotides match TRBD1. Germline CDR1 and CDR2: MDHEN and SYDVKM. The CDR3 covers 18 residues. V shed 6 bases and J 8 bases; nucleotides not matched to a gene: 22. The CDR3 coding sequence is TGTGCCAGCAGCAGTTTAGGTGGGGACAGGGTATCAGTCGGGGGCTACACCTTC. Its protein is CASSSLGGDRVSVGGYTF.

This clone was seen more than once but under ten times. The chain is built from TRBV7-3 and TRBJ2-3; 7 nucleotides agree with TRBD1. Germline CDR1 is SGHTA and CDR2 is FQGTGA. With 4 bases clipped from V and 3 bases from J, the junction kept 7 bases outside the gene matches. The CDR3 is 15 residues long. This CDR3 reads CASSSQGQNTDTQYF. The CDR3 bases are TGTGCCAGCAGCTCACAGGGACAGAATACAGATACGCAGTATTTT.

This rearrangement joins TRBV6-1 to TRBJ2-3, with 8 bases matching TRBD2. Germline-derived CDR1 and CDR2 are MNHNS and SASEGT. The CDR3 has 14 residues. V gave up 5 bases and J gave up 0 bases; unmatched junction bases: 1. CDR3 coding DNA: TGTGCCAGCAGTACTAGCGGTAGCACAGATACGCAGTATTTT. Translated, it gives CASSTSGSTDTQYF.

The V gene is TRBV19, the J gene TRBJ1-1; possibly TRBD1 for D (6 bases). V lost 10 bases and J 2 bases, leaving 17 bases between the germline ends. Germline CDR1 and CDR2: LNHDA and SQIVND (reference sequence). The CDR3 sequence is 14 residues long. CDR3 sequence reads: CAIRPDRLNTEAFF. CDR3 DNA: TGTGCCATCAGACCAGACAGGCTTAACACTGAAGCTTTCTTT.

This clone was detected ten times or more. CDR3 bases: TGTGCCTGGATTAGGACTAGCGGGAAGGGGGGAACCTACGAGCAGTACTTC. Protein sequence: CAWIRTSGKGGTYEQYF. The chain combines TRBV30 with TRBJ2-7; 12 positions agree with TRBD2. There are 17 residues in the CDR3. The V gene end was trimmed by 4 bases and the J gene end by 2 bases; junction bases not matched to a gene: 12. The V gene's germline CDR1 is GTSNPN and CDR2 SVGIG (reference sequence).

This chain links TRBV30 with TRBJ1-3; no clear D. V was shortened by 2 bases and J by 0 bases, with 11 bases between the two germline ends. CDR3 length: 15 amino acids. Germline V gene sequence: CDR1 GTSNPN, CDR2 SVGIG (reference sequence). CDR3 protein: CAWSIGWSSGNTIYF. CDR3 in DNA: TGTGCCTGGAGTATCGGCTGGAGCTCTGGAAACACCATATATTTT.

V usage is TRBV6-1 and J usage is TRBJ2-6; D is unresolved. Germline assignment: CDR1 MNHNS and CDR2 SASEGT. This CDR3 region has 16 residues. Trimming left V 3 bases short and J 1 base short, with 10 bases between. The CDR3 region has the DNA TGTGCCAGCAGTGAGTTTTCGGGTTCTGGGGCCAACGTCCTGACTTTC. This encodes CASSEFSGSGANVLTF.

The genes are TRBV19 and TRBJ2-3; D uncertain. The germline V gene encodes CDR1 LNHDA and CDR2 SQIVND (reference sequence). The CDR3 covers 14 residues. The V end was cut by 0 bases, the J end by 1 base, with 5 bases between. The CDR3 DNA is TGTGCCAGTAGTATAGAAAGGGGCACAGATACGCAGTATTTT. Translating it yields CASSIERGTDTQYF.

The chain is built from TRBV4-3 and TRBJ1-4; 7 bases map to TRBD1. Germline-derived CDR1 and CDR2 are LGHNA and YSLEER. V was pared by 3 bases and J by 3 bases, with 1 base of the junction left unmatched. The CDR3 consists of 14 residues. CDR3 region: CASSHDRANEKLFF. CDR3 bases: TGCGCCAGCAGCCATGACAGGGCTAATGAAAAACTGTTTTTT.

This chain uses TRBV5-4 with TRBJ2-1; D gene uncertain. The germline CDR1 and CDR2 sequences are SGHNT and YYREEE (reference sequence). Between the trimmed V and J ends, which lost 4 bases and 7 bases, there was a span of 9 bases. This CDR3 is 12 amino acids long. The CDR3 loop reads CASSPKLNEQFF. DNA for the CDR3: TGTGCCAGCAGCCCCAAATTGAATGAGCAGTTCTTC.

The CDR3 protein is CASSYLGQPQYF. CDR3 coding DNA: TGTGCCAGCAGTTACCTGGGACAGCCCCAGTACTTC. The V and J genes are TRBV6-5 and TRBJ2-7, with 7 bases that match TRBD1. This CDR3 comprises 12 residues. From germline, CDR1 is MNHEY and CDR2 SVGAGI. V trimming: 2 bases; J trimming: 10 bases; junction bases outside the gene matches: 5.

This clone was picked up one time. The rearrangement links TRBV5-1 to TRBJ2-5; TRBD2 matches at 7 bases. CDR3 length: 14 residues. Germline values: CDR1 SGHRS, CDR2 YFSETQ. Trimming cost V 7 bases and J 1 base; bases outside gene matches: 7. The CDR3 coding sequence is TGCGCCAGCGGAGTGGGGGGGTCCCAAGAGACCCAGTACTTC. Amino acid sequence: CASGVGGSQETQYF. Supplemented by reference TRBV5-1 and TRBJ2-5, the full variable domain reads KAGVTQTPRYLIKTRGQQVTLSCSPISGHRSVSWYQQTPGQGLQFLFEYFSETQRNKGNFPGRFSGRQFSNSRSEMNVSTLELGDSALYLCASGVGGSQETQYFGPGTRLLVL.

The V call is TRBV5-4, the J call TRBJ1-6, with D tentatively TRBD1 (5 bases). The germline gives CDR1 SGHNT, CDR2 YYREEE (reference sequence). The CDR3 length is 15 residues. Between the trimmed V and J ends, which lost 4 bases and 7 bases, there was a span of 15 bases. The CDR3 loop is CASSGDSRANSPLHF. In nucleotides, the CDR3 is TGTGCCAGCAGCGGGGACTCCAGGGCAAATTCACCCCTCCACTTT.

This clone has more than one count but fewer than ten. V is TRBV9 and J is TRBJ1-3; D is undetermined. Deletions cut 3 bases from V and 8 bases from J, with 12 bases between. This CDR3 is 13 amino acids long. Germline V lookup: CDR1 SGDLS, CDR2 YYNGEE. CDR3 coding DNA: TGTGCCAGCAGCGCCCTCCACTCGGACACCATATATTTT. As protein: CASSALHSDTIYF.

The genes are TRBV21-1 and TRBJ2-3; the D call of TRBD2 is as the table states it, not checked on the DNA. TRBV21-1 is a pseudogene locus. The CDR3 runs 13 residues. The CDR3 loop is CASRGAGTDTQYF. The CDR3, as DNA: TGTGCCAGCCGAGGTGCGGGCACAGATACGCAGTATTTT.

The chain couples TRBV7-9 to TRBJ2-7, with a weak D call TRBD1 (5 bases). The germline V and J ends were trimmed by 3 bases and 7 bases, with 16 bases remaining between them. This CDR3 region has 14 residues. Per the germline V gene, CDR1 is SEHNR and CDR2 is FQNEAQ (reference sequence). CDR3 bases: TGTGCCAGCAGCTTCACGGTCCAGGGTGGGGAGCAGTACTTC. Amino acids: CASSFTVQGGEQYF. Variable domain in full (rest from reference TRBV7-9 and TRBJ2-7): DTGVSQNPRHKITKRGQNVTFRCDPISEHNRLYWYRQTLGQGPEFLTYFQNEAQLEKSRLLSDRFSAERPKGSFSTLEIQRTEQGDSAMYLCASSFTVQGGEQYFGPGTRLTVT.

V and J are TRBV5-1 and TRBJ2-7; 7 bases are a match to TRBD2. V lost 0 bases and J lost 3; bases outside the gene matches: 6. Per germline, CDR1 SGHRS and CDR2 YFSETQ. The CDR3 sequence is 15 residues long. Here the CDR3 DNA reads TGCGCCAGCAGCTTGGATGCGGGAGATCGCTACGAGCAGTACTTC. As protein: CASSLDAGDRYEQYF.